Listed below are T cell receptor beta chains from one sample, sequenced in a study of human T cells and chemical hapten exposure. A single record per CDR3 protein comes from TCRdb applying MiXCR to the RACE reads. Found here are approximately 52,000 distinct CDR3 sequences, approximately 10% of them singletons; the top ten hold 1.8%. The sample was whole blood, taken in connection with sensitization to the hapten diphenylcyclopropenone (DPC). These receptor sequences come from a woman in her thirties or forties with alopecia areata. Some clones in this sample may be carry-over from other donors' samples. CDR3s include the opening cysteine and the closing phenylalanine or tryptophan. The order of the fields is clone size, J gene, D gene, V gene, CDR3 DNA, CDR3 protein. A D gene is named only where the DNA matches it firmly. A clone size is listed for some rows: how often the clone was seen (once, few, many), or a class if it is expanded.

. TRBJ2-2 . TRBV20-1 TGCAGTGCTAGACAGACAGGTCCCACCGGGGAGCTGTTTTTT CSARQTGPTGELFF
. TRBJ1-5 . TRBV20-1 TGCAGTGCTGCAGGTGGGCAGGGAACTCAGCCCCAGCATTTT CSAAGGQGTQPQHF
. TRBJ2-7 . TRBV7-8 TGTGCCAGCAGACAACAAGGTTACGAGCAGTACTTC CASRQQGYEQYF
. TRBJ1-1 . TRBV11-2 TGTGCCAGCAGCCTCCACCTCACAGACACTGAAGCTTTCTTT CASSLHLTDTEAFF
few TRBJ2-2 TRBD1 TRBV6-2/TRBV6-3 TGTGCCAGCAGGACAGGGACGTACACCGGGGAGCTGTTTTTT CASRTGTYTGELFF
many TRBJ2-5 . TRBV23-1 TGCGCCAGCAGTCGAATGGAGGCCAGGGGTGAAGAGACCCAGTACTTC CASSRMEARGEETQYF
many TRBJ1-4 . TRBV21-1 TGTGCCAGCAGCAAAGTCCCGTCCCCTCGGGGTGATGAAAAACTGTTTTTT CASSKVPSPRGDEKLFF
few TRBJ1-1 . TRBV6-2/TRBV6-3 TGTGCCAGCAGTTTGACGACAGGTAGAGAGAACACTGAAGCTTTCTTT CASSLTTGRENTEAFF
. TRBJ2-2 . TRBV20-1 TGCAGTGCTAGAGCCCCTTCCGGGACACCAAACACCGGGGAGCTGTTTTTT CSARAPSGTPNTGELFF
. TRBJ2-5 TRBD2 TRBV11-2 TGTGCCAGCAGCTTAGTGGGCGGGAGGGCCCAAGAGACCCAGTACTTC CASSLVGGRAQETQYF
many TRBJ2-5 . TRBV4-1 TGCGCCAGCAGCCGAGATCCCCGCGCCCAAGAGACCCAGTACTTC CASSRDPRAQETQYF
many TRBJ1-3 . TRBV12-3/TRBV12-4 TGTGCCAGCAGTTTACTTATAGAAGGCTCTGGAAACACCATATATTTT CASSLLIEGSGNTIYF
. TRBJ1-1 . TRBV28 TGTGCCAGCAGTTTAACCTGGGGAGGTGACACTGAAGCTTTCTTT CASSLTWGGDTEAFF
. TRBJ2-7 TRBD2 TRBV27 TGTGCCAGCATGAAGTCTAGCGGCGCCCTCTACGAGCAGTACTTC CASMKSSGALYEQYF
many TRBJ2-5 . TRBV7-2 TGTGCCAGCAGCTTGGGCCCGGGGGCAGAGACCCAGTACTTC CASSLGPGAETQYF
. TRBJ2-1 TRBD2 TRBV5-1 TGCGCCAGCCGAATATTCGGGACTAGCGGTAGCCATGAGCAGTTCTTC CASRIFGTSGSHEQFF
few TRBJ1-5 TRBD1 TRBV6-2/TRBV6-3 TGTGCCAGCAGTCGACAGGGGAATCAGCCCCAGCATTTT CASSRQGNQPQHF
. TRBJ2-3 TRBD1 TRBV3-1 TGTGCCAGCAGCCAAGCCGAGACAGGGTATTCGGATACGCAGTATTTT CASSQAETGYSDTQYF
many TRBJ1-1 . TRBV28 TGTGCCAGCAGTGGGACGGTGAACACTGAAGCTTTCTTT CASSGTVNTEAFF
many TRBJ2-3 TRBD1 TRBV6-1 TGTGCCAGCAGTGACCCGGGACAGGGTCGGGATACGCAGTATTTT CASSDPGQGRDTQYF
many TRBJ2-7 . TRBV27 TGTGCCAGCAGTCGCCAGGGCTTTGAGCAGTACTTC CASSRQGFEQYF
many TRBJ2-5 . TRBV5-1 TGCGCCAGCAGCTCACTGACAGGAAAAGAGACCCAGTACTTC CASSSLTGKETQYF
. TRBJ1-2 . TRBV20-1 TGCAGTGCTAGTGGACGTGCAGGGGAAGTAAACTATGGCTACACCTTC CSASGRAGEVNYGYTF
many TRBJ1-5 . TRBV18 TGTGCCAGCTCACCTGACGGGGATTATCAGCCCCAGCATTTT CASSPDGDYQPQHF
many TRBJ2-7 TRBD2 TRBV25-1 TGTGCCAGCAGTGAAGGCCCCCGGCGGGAGAGCTACGAGCAGTACTTC CASSEGPRRESYEQYF
few TRBJ2-3 TRBD1 TRBV7-9 TGTGCCAGCAGCTCCGGGACAGGGTCCGGCACAGATACGCAGTATTTT CASSSGTGSGTDTQYF
few TRBJ1-2 . TRBV7-2 TGTGCCAGCAGGCTACGGGAGGGTCGTCTTGGCTACACCTTC CASRLREGRLGYTF
. TRBJ1-5 . TRBV28 TGTGCCAGCAGCATTATGAGCAATCAGCCCCAGCATTTT CASSIMSNQPQHF
few TRBJ2-1 . TRBV5-1 TGCGCCAGCAGCTTGCGACGGAGCTCCTACAATGAGCAGTTCTTC CASSLRRSSYNEQFF
many TRBJ2-5 . TRBV4-1 TGCGCCAGCAGCCAACGGGACGTAGAAGAGACCCAGTACTTC CASSQRDVEETQYF
. TRBJ2-1 . TRBV12-3/TRBV12-4 TGTGCCAGCAGGGGGGACCTTCTCGGCAATGAGCAGTTCTTC CASRGDLLGNEQFF
. TRBJ1-1 . TRBV7-6 TGTGCCAGCAGCGCCAGACCGGGCACTGAAGCTTTCTTT CASSARPGTEAFF
many TRBJ1-5 . TRBV28 TGTGCCAGCATCCCCCCCGGCAGGCCAAATAGCAATCAGCCCCAGCATTTT CASIPPGRPNSNQPQHF
few TRBJ2-3 TRBD2 TRBV7-3 TGTGCCAGCAGCTTAAGACTAGCGGGAAGCACAGATACGCAGTATTTT CASSLRLAGSTDTQYF
few TRBJ1-5 . TRBV19 TGTGCCAGTAGTAAGACGGTTGATCAGCCCCAGCATTTT CASSKTVDQPQHF
. TRBJ2-5 . TRBV6-2/TRBV6-3 TGTGCCAGCAGTTATGGACCCGGGGAGACCCAGTACTTC CASSYGPGETQYF
many TRBJ2-7 TRBD1 TRBV29-1 TGCAGCGTATTGAGACAGGGTACGGGAAACGAGCAGTACTTC CSVLRQGTGNEQYF
few TRBJ2-1 TRBD2 TRBV28 TGTGCCAGCAGACGTTGGAGGGCCGGGGGGATTGACTACAATGAGCAGTTCTTC CASRRWRAGGIDYNEQFF
. TRBJ2-1 TRBD1 TRBV7-2 TGTGCCAGCAGCTTAGATTCCCAGGGGGACAATGAGCAGTTCTTC CASSLDSQGDNEQFF
many TRBJ2-1 TRBD2 TRBV20-1 TGCAGTGCTCCCCCCCAAACGGGGGGGCAAATTGAGCAGTTCTTC CSAPPQTGGQIEQFF
many TRBJ1-5 . TRBV12-3/TRBV12-4 TGTGCCAGCAGTTTCAGTGAGGCCCCCAATCAGCCCCAGCATTTT CASSFSEAPNQPQHF